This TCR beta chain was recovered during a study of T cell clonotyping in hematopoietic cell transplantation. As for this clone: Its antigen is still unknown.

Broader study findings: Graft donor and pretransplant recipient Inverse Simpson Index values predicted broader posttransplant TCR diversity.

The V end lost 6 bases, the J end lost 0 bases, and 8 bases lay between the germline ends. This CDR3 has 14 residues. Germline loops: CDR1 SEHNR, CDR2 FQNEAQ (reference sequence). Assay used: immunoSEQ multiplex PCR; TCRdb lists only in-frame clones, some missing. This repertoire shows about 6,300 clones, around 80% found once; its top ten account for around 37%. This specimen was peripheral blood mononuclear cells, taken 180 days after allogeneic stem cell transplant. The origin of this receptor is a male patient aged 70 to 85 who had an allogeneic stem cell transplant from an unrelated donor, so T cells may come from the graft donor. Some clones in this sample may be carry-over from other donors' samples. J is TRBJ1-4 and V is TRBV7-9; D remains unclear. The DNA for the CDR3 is TGTGCCAGCAGTTCATATGCAACTAATGAAAAACTGTTTTTT. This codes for CASSSYATNEKLFF.